One T cell receptor (beta chain) is described in this entry. Antigen specificity is unknown. The data were taken from a study of T cells expressing NK-cell markers. Study-level results: These clonotypes, the leaders elsewhere, also led the CD3+CD56-NKG2C+ fraction in several donors.

It was by 5'RACE template switching with UMIs that TCR beta cDNA was made. TCRdb derives one entry per CDR3 protein from the 5' RACE reads, leaving out DNA. The table counts around 260,000 distinct CDR3 sequences; roughly 4.2% lies in the top ten. Germline values: CDR1 LGHNA, CDR2 YSLEER. The length of the CDR3 is 15 residues. Sequencing input: blood T cells: a sorted CD56 or NKG2C T cell subset, CD4+ or CD8+ T cells, or bulk PBMC T cells (not recorded which). The receptor's source is a woman aged 18-70 years in good health. The V gene is TRBV4-3, the J gene TRBJ1-6; TCRdb lists TRBD1, though no DNA is available to test this call. CDR3 protein: CASSQGAGVGSPLHF.